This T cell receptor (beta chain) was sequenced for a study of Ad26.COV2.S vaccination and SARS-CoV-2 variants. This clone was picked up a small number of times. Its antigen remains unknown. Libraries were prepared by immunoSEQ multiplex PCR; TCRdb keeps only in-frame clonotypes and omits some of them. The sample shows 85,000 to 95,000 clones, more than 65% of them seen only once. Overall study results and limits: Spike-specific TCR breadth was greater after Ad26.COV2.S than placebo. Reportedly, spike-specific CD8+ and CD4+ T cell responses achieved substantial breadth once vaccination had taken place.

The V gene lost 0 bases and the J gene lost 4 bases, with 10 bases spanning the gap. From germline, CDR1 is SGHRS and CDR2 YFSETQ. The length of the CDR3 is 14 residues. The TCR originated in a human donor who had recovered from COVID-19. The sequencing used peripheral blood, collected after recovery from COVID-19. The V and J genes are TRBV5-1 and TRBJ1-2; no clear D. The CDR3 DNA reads TGCGCCAGCAGCTTGGGCCAGTCTGTCTATGGCTACACCTTC. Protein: CASSLGQSVYGYTF.